The 19 T cell receptor beta chains below were found in one sample sequenced in a study of T-cell memory formation after mild COVID-19. TCRdb re-analysed the 5' RACE reads in MiXCR, keeping a single row per CDR3 protein. Of under 400,000 distinct CDR3 sequences listed, around 20% were seen once; the top ten hold approximately 12%. The specimen was PBMCs or a T cell subset sorted from them (not recorded which). The receptors come from an adult woman who had mild COVID-19 (a few samples of this study predate the infection). Cell type and time point are not known.

This chain joins TRBV18 and TRBJ1-2; the D is unclear. This CDR3 is built from 15 residues. Germline CDR1 reads KGHSH; CDR2 reads LQKENI. Trimming removed 3 bases from V and 4 bases from J, with 15 bases in between. The CDR3 loop is CASSPTQITRYGYTF. The CDR3 DNA sequence: TGTGCCAGCTCACCCACCCAGATTACTCGCTATGGCTACACCTTC.

CDR3 amino acids: CASSSQDGPGRYGYTF. The CDR3 nucleotides read TGTGCCAGCAGCTCCCAGGATGGGCCCGGGAGGTATGGCTACACCTTC. The chain uses TRBV7-9 and TRBJ1-2; no firm D call. This CDR3 contains 16 residues. The germline V and J ends were trimmed by 4 bases and 5 bases, with 20 bases remaining between them. Germline V gives CDR1 SEHNR, CDR2 FQNEAQ (reference sequence).

The table lists this clonotype with a few counts. This chain links TRBV12-3 or TRBV12-4 with TRBJ2-1; TRBD1 agrees at 9 bases. The J segment lost 4 bases and the V segment lost 5 bases, leaving 18 bases of the junction unmatched. The CDR3 sequence is 19 residues long. CDR3 protein: CASSTAPGQGLGVYNEQFF. The CDR3 DNA is TGTGCCAGCAGTACGGCGCCGGGACAGGGACTTGGCGTATACAATGAGCAGTTCTTC.

This chain joins TRBV4-1 and TRBJ1-2, with unresolved D. The CDR3 contains 14 residues. Germline CDR1 reads MGHRA; CDR2 reads YSYEKL. The V gene lost 1 base and the J gene lost 5 bases, with 11 bases spanning the gap. For the CDR3, the DNA is TGCGCCAGCAGCCAAGCTCCCGGACCGTATGGCTACACCTTC. Amino acid sequence: CASSQAPGPYGYTF.

The genes are TRBV24-1 and TRBJ2-1; no definite D call. The CDR3 covers 15 residues. V lost 2 bases, J lost 6 bases, and 13 bases lay in between. CDR1 is KGHDR, CDR2 SFDVKD, per germline. Here the CDR3 reads CATSDSPRTINEQFF. As DNA, the CDR3 is TGTGCCACCAGTGATTCTCCCCGGACCATCAATGAGCAGTTCTTC.

This clonotype has more than one count but fewer than ten. The J gene is TRBJ2-3, the V gene TRBV29-1; no clear D. Germline V gives CDR1 SQVTM, CDR2 ANQGSEA. The V gene lost 8 bases and the J gene lost 4 bases, with 10 bases spanning the gap. This CDR3 spans 11 amino acids. Here the CDR3 DNA reads TGCAGCATACTTCGGCCAGATACGCAGTATTTT. Translating it yields CSILRPDTQYF.

This rearrangement joins TRBV7-9 to TRBJ2-3; D perhaps matches TRBD2 (7 bases). The germline V gene has CDR1 SEHNR and CDR2 FQNEAQ (reference sequence). This CDR3 has 13 residues. Deletions cut 4 bases from V and 6 bases from J, with 11 bases between. The CDR3 loop is CASSSGGSDTQYF. The CDR3 coding sequence is TGTGCCAGCAGCTCGGGGGGCTCGGATACGCAGTATTTT.

Only a few counts were recorded for this clonotype. This chain joins TRBV19 and TRBJ2-1; D remains ambiguous. V was clipped by 3 bases and J by 4 bases, with 7 bases between them. Germline V CDR1 and CDR2: LNHDA, SQIVND (reference sequence). CDR3 length equals 13 residues. In DNA, the CDR3 is TGTGCCAGTAGTATTAGGGCTTACAATGAGCAGTTCTTC. It translates to CASSIRAYNEQFF.

This clonotype was counted between two and nine times. This chain connects TRBV6-5 to TRBJ2-7; 9 nucleotides match TRBD1. J was trimmed by 1 base and V by 4 bases; bases with no gene match: 8. From germline, CDR1 is MNHEY and CDR2 SVGAGI. This CDR3 is built from 16 residues. The CDR3 DNA reads as TGTGCCAGCAGTTCCCTACAGGGGGCCCCTTCCTACGAGCAGTACTTC. It translates to CASSSLQGAPSYEQYF.

The chain carries TRBV29-1 and TRBJ1-2, with 8 bases identical to TRBD1. The CDR3 has 16 residues. V lost 0 bases and J lost 2; bases outside the gene matches: 8. Germline lookup yields CDR1 SQVTM and CDR2 ANQGSEA. Here the CDR3 reads CSVEDLVNRGNYGYTF. The CDR3 coding sequence is TGCAGCGTTGAAGATCTCGTGAACAGGGGGAACTATGGCTACACCTTC.

The rearrangement uses TRBV19 and TRBJ2-3; 7 nucleotides agree with TRBD1. J gave up 0 bases and V 6 bases, and 6 bases lay outside the gene matches. The CDR3 is 15 amino acids. Germline assignment: CDR1 LNHDA and CDR2 SQIVND (reference sequence). CDR3 residues: CASSETGTSTDTQYF. Written as DNA, the CDR3 is TGTGCCAGTAGCGAGACAGGGACCAGCACAGATACGCAGTATTTT.

This clonotype was detected a few times. The V and J genes are TRBV28 and TRBJ2-7; perhaps TRBD2 as D (5 bases). V lost 6 bases and J lost 3, with 15 bases in between. CDR3 length: 14 residues. Germline V lookup: CDR1 MDHEN, CDR2 SYDVKM. The CDR3 nucleotides are TGTGCCAGCAGCACACCCGGACTGATCTACGAGCAGTACTTC. It translates to CASSTPGLIYEQYF. Complete variable domain (other parts from reference TRBV28 and TRBJ2-7): DVKVTQSSRYLVKRTGEKVFLECVQDMDHENMFWYRQDPGLGLRLIYFSYDVKMKEKGDIPEGYSVSREKKERFSLILESASTNQTSMYLCASSTPGLIYEQYFGPGTRLTVT.

This clonotype showed up just once. This chain connects TRBV6-5 to TRBJ2-2; 7 bases agree with TRBD2. Germline values: CDR1 MNHEY, CDR2 SVGAGI. With V trimmed by 2 bases and J by 5 bases, 5 bases remained unmatched. The CDR3 spans 15 residues. CDR3 loop: CASSYRDYLTGELFF. The CDR3 DNA is TGTGCCAGCAGTTACCGGGACTATCTAACCGGGGAGCTGTTTTTT.

The chain is built from TRBV7-2 and TRBJ2-3; maybe TRBD1 (7 bases). V was trimmed by 5 bases and J by 2 bases, leaving 14 bases between them. CDR3 length equals 15 residues. Germline CDR1 and CDR2: SGHTA and FQGNSA. For the CDR3, the DNA is TGTGCCAGCAGCCATCAGGGGGGTGACACAGATACGCAGTATTTT. Its protein is CASSHQGGDTDTQYF. The whole variable domain, filled in from reference TRBV7-2 and TRBJ2-3, reads GAGVSQSPSNKVTEKGKDVELRCDPISGHTALYWYRQSLGQGLEFLIYFQGNSAPDKSGLPSDRFSAERTGGSVSTLTIQRTQQEDSAVYLCASSHQGGDTDTQYFGPGTRLTVL.

The V and J genes are TRBV12-3 or TRBV12-4 and TRBJ2-7, with TRBD2 identical over 9 bases. With 8 bases clipped from V and 3 bases from J, the junction kept 8 bases outside the gene matches. The CDR3 covers 14 residues. The chain's CDR3 is CASPVASGIYEQYF. CDR3 nucleotides: TGTGCCAGCCCGGTGGCTAGCGGGATCTACGAGCAGTACTTC.

The genes are TRBV7-9 and TRBJ1-5, with unresolved D. CDR1 SEHNR and CDR2 FQNEAQ come from the germline V gene (reference sequence). V was shortened by 3 bases and J by 0 bases, with 6 bases between the two germline ends. CDR3 length equals 14 residues. The chain's CDR3 is CASSFSTSNQPQHF. Here the CDR3 DNA reads TGTGCCAGCAGCTTTTCAACTAGCAATCAGCCCCAGCATTTT.

The chain links TRBV12-3 or TRBV12-4 to TRBJ2-3; TRBD1 or TRBD2 may be the D gene (5 bases each). V lost 3 bases, J lost 4 bases, and 14 bases lay in between. The CDR3 totals 15 residues. The DNA for the CDR3 is TGTGCCAGCAGTTTTACTTCCGGGGCCTCAGATACGCAGTATTTT. Its protein is CASSFTSGASDTQYF.

V is TRBV5-1 and J is TRBJ2-5; 14 bases match TRBD2. This CDR3 region has 16 residues. V gave up 4 bases and J gave up 4 bases; unmatched junction bases: 6. From germline, CDR1 is SGHRS and CDR2 YFSETQ. CDR3 sequence: CASSIGLAGGGETQYF. DNA of the CDR3: TGCGCCAGCAGCATAGGACTAGCGGGGGGAGGAGAGACCCAGTACTTC.

In this sample, this clonotype turned up a few times. This chain links TRBV4-2 with TRBJ1-5; a weak D match, TRBD1 (5 bases). CDR1 and CDR2 from the germline V gene are LGHNA and YNFKEQ. CDR3 length: 16 residues. The germline V and J ends were trimmed by 0 bases and 4 bases, with 13 bases remaining between them. Here the CDR3 DNA reads TGTGCCAGCAGCCAAGATGGGGGGATGGCGAATCAGCCCCAGCATTTT. It codes for CASSQDGGMANQPQHF.